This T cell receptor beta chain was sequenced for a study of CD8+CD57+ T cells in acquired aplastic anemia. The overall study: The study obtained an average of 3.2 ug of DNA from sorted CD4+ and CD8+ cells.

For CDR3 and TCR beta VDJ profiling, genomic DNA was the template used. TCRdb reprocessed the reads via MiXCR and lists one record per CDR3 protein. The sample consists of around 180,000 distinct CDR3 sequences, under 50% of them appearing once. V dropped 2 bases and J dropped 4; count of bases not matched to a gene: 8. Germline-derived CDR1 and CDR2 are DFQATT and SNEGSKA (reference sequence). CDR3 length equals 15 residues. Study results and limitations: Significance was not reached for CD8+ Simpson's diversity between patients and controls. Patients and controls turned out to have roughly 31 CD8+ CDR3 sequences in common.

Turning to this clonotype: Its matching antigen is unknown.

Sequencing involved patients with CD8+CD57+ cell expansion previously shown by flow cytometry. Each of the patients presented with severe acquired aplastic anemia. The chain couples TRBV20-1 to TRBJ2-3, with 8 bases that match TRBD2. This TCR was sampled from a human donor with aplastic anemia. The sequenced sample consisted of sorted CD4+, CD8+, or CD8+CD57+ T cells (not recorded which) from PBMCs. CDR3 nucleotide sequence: TGCAGTGCTAGACCCAGCGGGAGAGCTGCAGATACGCAGTATTTT. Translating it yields CSARPSGRAADTQYF.